The rows below give T cell receptor beta chains drawn from one sample of a study of control samples from healthy donors and cancer patients. Generated by immunoSEQ multiplex PCR, the TCRdb table keeps only in-frame clones and is missing some. The sample holds more than 85,000 clones, 75% to 90% seen once. Sequencing input: blood. These receptors were collected from a woman in her forties or fifties in good health. CDR3s include the opening cysteine and the closing phenylalanine or tryptophan. D genes are given only for firm matches. Size is omitted from some rows. Given values are once, few, many or a class for expanded clones.

>few|TRBJ1-1|NA|TRBV7-3
TGTGCCAGCAGCTTAGGATCGAACACTGAAGCTTTCTTT
CASSLGSNTEAFF
>NA|TRBJ2-5|TRBD1|TRBV30
TGTGCCTGGAGTGTGACAGGGTTTACCCAGTACTTC
CAWSVTGFTQYF
>NA|TRBJ1-4|TRBD1|TRBV4-1
TGCGCCAGCAGCCAATCGACAGGGGTAGGGGAAGCAACTAATGAAAAACTGTTTTTT
CASSQSTGVGEATNEKLFF
>once|TRBJ1-6|NA|TRBV5-1
TGCGCCAGCAGAGGTCGACGGGACTGGAATTCACCCCTCCACTTT
CASRGRRDWNSPLHF
>NA|TRBJ2-1|TRBD2|TRBV11-2
TGTGCCAGCAGCTCCCGGACTAGCGGGGGGCCTGAGCAGTTCTTC
CASSSRTSGGPEQFF
>NA|TRBJ2-1|NA|TRBV2
TGTGCCAGCTTCCCGAATCCGTTCTTC
CASFPNPFF
>NA|TRBJ2-4|NA|TRBV7-9
TGTGCCAGCAGCTGGTACGACAGAATGGCGGACATTCAGTACTTC
CASSWYDRMADIQYF
>NA|TRBJ2-2|TRBD2|TRBV2
TGTGCCAGCAGTGGCGCGGGACTAGCGGGGGGGCCGAACACCGGGGAGCTGTTTTTT
CASSGAGLAGGPNTGELFF
>once|TRBJ2-1|NA|TRBV4-3
TGCGCCAGCAGCCAAGACCCCCACAGCAGTTCCTACAATGAGCAGTTCTTC
CASSQDPHSSSYNEQFF
>NA|TRBJ2-7|NA|TRBV11-3
TGTGCCAGCGGGAGGACGATTTACGAGCAGTACTTC
CASGRTIYEQYF
>NA|TRBJ1-6|NA|TRBV5-1
TGCGCCAGCAGCCCGACCGCGGGACAAAAAAATTCACCCCTCCACTTT
CASSPTAGQKNSPLHF
>once|TRBJ1-5|NA|TRBV21-1
TGTGCCAGCAGCAATCCGGGACAGGGCCCCAATCAGCCCCAGCATTTT
CASSNPGQGPNQPQHF
>NA|TRBJ2-2|NA|TRBV6-4
TGTGCCAGCAGTCCTAACCTTCTCACCGGGGAGCTGTTTTTT
CASSPNLLTGELFF
>NA|TRBJ2-5|TRBD2|TRBV30
TGTGCCTGGAGTGTAGCAAGGACTAGCGGGGGGTACCAAGAGACCCAGTACTTC
CAWSVARTSGGYQETQYF
>NA|TRBJ2-5|NA|TRBV15
TGTGCCACCAGCAGAGATCGAGAGGGGGAGACCCAGTACTTC
CATSRDREGETQYF
>NA|TRBJ1-5|TRBD1|TRBV2
TGTGCCAGCCGGACAGGGGGGAATCAGCCCCAGCATTTT
CASRTGGNQPQHF
>NA|TRBJ2-1|TRBD2|TRBV30
TGTGCCTGGACCATTTTAGCGGGGGCCTACAATGAGCAGTTCTTC
CAWTILAGAYNEQFF
>once|TRBJ2-1|NA|TRBV2
TGTGCCACCTCACTAGGACCCTTGGGCAATGAGCAGTTCTTC
CATSLGPLGNEQFF
>NA|TRBJ2-3|TRBD2|TRBV10-1
TGCGCCAGCAGCGATAGCCCCGGGACTAAACCAGATACGCAGTATTTT
CASSDSPGTKPDTQYF
>NA|TRBJ1-2|NA|TRBV19
TGTGCCAGTGGAAGAACGGGGCTCGGCTATGGCTACACCTTC
CASGRTGLGYGYTF
>NA|TRBJ2-1|TRBD2|TRBV4-2
TGTGCCAGCAGCCAAGGGGCGACTAGCGGGGACTTCGATGAGCAGTTCTTC
CASSQGATSGDFDEQFF
>NA|TRBJ2-1|TRBD1|TRBV27
TGTGCCAGCAGTTTAGGGACAGTTGCATACAATGAGCAGTTCTTC
CASSLGTVAYNEQFF
>once|TRBJ2-1|NA|TRBV7-3
TGTGCCAGCAGTACTCGGGGGGAGCAGTTCTTC
CASSTRGEQFF
>NA|TRBJ2-2|TRBD1|TRBV24-1
TGTGCCACCAGCCACACCCGGACAGGGAACACCGGGGAGCTGTTTTTT
CATSHTRTGNTGELFF
>NA|TRBJ2-5|NA|TRBV7-9
TGTGCCAGCAGGCCCCACTGGGGGGACGAGACCCAGTACTTC
CASRPHWGDETQYF
>NA|TRBJ1-2|NA|TRBV7-6
TGTGCCAGCAGCTTAGCGGGGGGCAGCTCTGGTGGCTACACCTTC
CASSLAGGSSGGYTF
>few|TRBJ2-2|NA|TRBV5-5
TGTGCCAGCAGCTTGGTGCCTGCTCAGTGGGACCAGAGCACCGGGGAGCTGTTTTTT
CASSLVPAQWDQSTGELFF
>NA|TRBJ1-5|NA|TRBV2
TGTGCCAGCAGCGCGGACGGACGAAATCAACCCCAGCATTTT
CASSADGRNQPQHF
>NA|TRBJ1-4|TRBD1|TRBV5-5
TGTGCCAGCAGCTTGGACAGGGGCGGGGGTGAAAAACTGTTTTTT
CASSLDRGGGEKLFF
>few|TRBJ1-1|NA|TRBV7-8
TGTGCCAGCAGCTTAGCCAGGACTTACACTGAAGCTTTCTTT
CASSLARTYTEAFF
>once|TRBJ2-5|NA|TRBV27
TGTGCCAGCAGTTCGATGGGGGGCCTGCAAGAGACCCAGTACTTC
CASSSMGGLQETQYF
>NA|TRBJ2-5|NA|TRBV6-5
TGTGCCAGTCAAAAAGGGGGGACCGAGGAGACCCAGTACTTC
CASQKGGTEETQYF
>NA|TRBJ2-1|NA|TRBV7-7
TGTGCCAGCAGCTTAAACGGGGGCGTCAATGAGCAGTTCTTC
CASSLNGGVNEQFF
>NA|TRBJ1-1|NA|TRBV7-3
TGTGCCAGCAGCTTGGCTTTACGGGGGGCTGAAGCTTTCTTT
CASSLALRGAEAFF
>NA|TRBJ1-1|NA|TRBV6-5
TGTGCCAGCAGTTACGGGTCGGGTTTAGTGAACACTGAAGCTTTCTTT
CASSYGSGLVNTEAFF
>NA|TRBJ2-7|NA|TRBV18
TGTGCCAGCTCCCCTGGCACCTCCTACGAGCAGTACTTC
CASSPGTSYEQYF
>NA|TRBJ1-6|NA|TRBV3-1/TRBV3-2
TGTGCCAGCAGCCCAAGCCGGGGAGGCATTTCACCCCTCCACTTT
CASSPSRGGISPLHF
>NA|TRBJ2-6|NA|TRBV5-5
TGTGCCAGCAGCTTGGCTGCGGTTACTGGGGCCAACGTCCTGACTTTC
CASSLAAVTGANVLTF
>NA|TRBJ2-7|NA|TRBV7-8
TGTGCCAGCAGCTTAGATGGGGGCTGGCCCTCCTACGAGCAGTACTTC
CASSLDGGWPSYEQYF
>NA|TRBJ2-3|NA|TRBV9
TGTGCCAGCGGCCCCGGCTTTGGGGGGCTCACAGATACGCAGTATTTT
CASGPGFGGLTDTQYF
>NA|TRBJ1-2|NA|TRBV30
TGTGCCCTCCCCTCAGGGTCGACTCGCTATGGCTACACCTTC
CALPSGSTRYGYTF
>once|TRBJ1-4|NA|TRBV2
TGTGCCAGCAGTGAGATGGCAAAAAGTAATGAAAAACTGTTTTTT
CASSEMAKSNEKLFF
>few|TRBJ2-1|TRBD2|TRBV3-1/TRBV3-2
TGTGCCAGCAGCGGTACCTTAAGCGGGGGGGCCTATGAGCAGTTCTTC
CASSGTLSGGAYEQFF
>NA|TRBJ1-6|NA|TRBV2
TGTGCCAGCACGAAGTACAGGGAAGTAAATTCACCCCTCCACTTT
CASTKYREVNSPLHF
>NA|TRBJ2-3|NA|TRBV5-6
TGTGCCAGCAGCAGAAACAGGGGCACAGATACGCAGTATTTT
CASSRNRGTDTQYF
>NA|TRBJ2-7|TRBD1|TRBV5-6
TGTGCCAGCAGCCCTTATTGGACAGGCTCCTACGAGCAGTACTTC
CASSPYWTGSYEQYF
>once|TRBJ1-6|TRBD1|TRBV18
TGTGCCAGCTCACCACTAGACAGGGGGGATTCACCCCTCCACTTT
CASSPLDRGDSPLHF
>NA|TRBJ2-1|TRBD2|TRBV7-7
TGTGCCAGCAGCGCCGAATCTTGGACTAGCAGGGGCAATGAGCAGTTCTTC
CASSAESWTSRGNEQFF